This T cell receptor (beta chain) emerged from a study of T cells in Graves' hyperthyroidism and ophthalmopathy. General observations from the study: A model using 13 V-J features told ophthalmopathy apart from stable hyperthyroidism. Expanded thyroid clonotypes (above 0.001) were mostly also found in blood.

TCR beta CDR3 regions were amplified from RNA transcripts. The HTBI primer set drove a first-round RT-PCR of the TCR CDR3. MiXCR, applied by TCRdb to the multiplex PCR reads, yields one record per CDR3 protein. The table includes approximately 590,000 distinct CDR3 sequences, approximately 14% detected once. CDR1 and CDR2 from the germline V gene are SGHNT and YYREEE (reference sequence). The V end lost 4 bases, the J end lost 0 bases, and 9 bases lay between the germline ends. CDR3 length: 14 residues. Graves' hyperthyroidism without ophthalmopathy progression within 18 months was termed stable. Any patient presenting with uncontrolled infection, other autoimmune disease, pregnancy or lactation was left out. This clonotype was detected many times. Its antigen is unknown.

The chain carries TRBV5-4 and TRBJ2-3; D gene ambiguous. The TCR originated in a woman aged 25 to 39 with Graves' hyperthyroidism. Sample: blood. CDR3 in DNA: TGTGCCAGCAGCCCCGGGCCTAGCACAGATACGCAGTATTTT. Residues: CASSPGPSTDTQYF. The entire variable domain, with the rest obtained from reference TRBV5-4 and TRBJ2-3, is as follows: ETGVTQSPTHLIKTRGQQVTLRCSSQSGHNTVSWYQQALGQGPQFIFQYYREEENGRGNFPPRFSGLQFPNYSSELNVNALELDDSALYLCASSPGPSTDTQYFGPGTRLTVL.